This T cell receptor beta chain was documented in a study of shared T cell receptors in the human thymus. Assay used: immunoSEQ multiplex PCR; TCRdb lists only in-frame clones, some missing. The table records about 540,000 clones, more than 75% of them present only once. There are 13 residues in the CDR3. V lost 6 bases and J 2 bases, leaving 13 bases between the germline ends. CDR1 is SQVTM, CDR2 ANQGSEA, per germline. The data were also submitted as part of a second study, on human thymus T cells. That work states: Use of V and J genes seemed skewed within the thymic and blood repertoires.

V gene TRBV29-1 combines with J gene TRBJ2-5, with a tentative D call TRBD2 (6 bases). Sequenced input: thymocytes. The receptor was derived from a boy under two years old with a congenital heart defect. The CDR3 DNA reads TGCAGCGTGTGTATGGGGAGGCAAGAGACCCAGTACTTC. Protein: CSVCMGRQETQYF.